The clone carrying this T cell receptor beta chain was found many times. This record belongs to a study of T cells in Graves' hyperthyroidism and ophthalmopathy. Amplified TCR beta CDR3 regions came from RNA transcripts. The primer set for the first-round RT-PCR of the TCR CDR3 was HTBI. Each CDR3 protein gets one entry after TCRdb re-called the multiplex PCR reads with MiXCR. The sample contains 270,000 or so distinct CDR3 sequences, around a quarter of which appear only once. V was pared by 5 bases and J by 5 bases, with 18 bases between. Germline loops: CDR1 PRHDT, CDR2 FYEKMQ (reference sequence). This CDR3 is 15 amino acids long.

This TCR derives from a man aged 40-49 years with Graves' hyperthyroidism that later progressed to Graves' ophthalmopathy. The chain joins TRBV13 to TRBJ1-2, with TRBD1 as a possible D gene (6 bases). The sequencing sample was made of blood. The CDR3 region is CASSPSLTGPYGYTF. The CDR3 nucleotides read TGTGCCAGCAGCCCCTCCTTGACAGGACCATATGGCTACACCTTC. Combining the CDR3 with reference TRBV13 and TRBJ1-2 gives the whole variable domain AAGVIQSPRHLIKEKRETATLKCYPIPRHDTVYWYQQGPGQDPQFLISFYEKMQSDKGSIPDRFSAQQFSDYHSELNMSSLELGDSALYFCASSPSLTGPYGYTFGSGTRLTVV.